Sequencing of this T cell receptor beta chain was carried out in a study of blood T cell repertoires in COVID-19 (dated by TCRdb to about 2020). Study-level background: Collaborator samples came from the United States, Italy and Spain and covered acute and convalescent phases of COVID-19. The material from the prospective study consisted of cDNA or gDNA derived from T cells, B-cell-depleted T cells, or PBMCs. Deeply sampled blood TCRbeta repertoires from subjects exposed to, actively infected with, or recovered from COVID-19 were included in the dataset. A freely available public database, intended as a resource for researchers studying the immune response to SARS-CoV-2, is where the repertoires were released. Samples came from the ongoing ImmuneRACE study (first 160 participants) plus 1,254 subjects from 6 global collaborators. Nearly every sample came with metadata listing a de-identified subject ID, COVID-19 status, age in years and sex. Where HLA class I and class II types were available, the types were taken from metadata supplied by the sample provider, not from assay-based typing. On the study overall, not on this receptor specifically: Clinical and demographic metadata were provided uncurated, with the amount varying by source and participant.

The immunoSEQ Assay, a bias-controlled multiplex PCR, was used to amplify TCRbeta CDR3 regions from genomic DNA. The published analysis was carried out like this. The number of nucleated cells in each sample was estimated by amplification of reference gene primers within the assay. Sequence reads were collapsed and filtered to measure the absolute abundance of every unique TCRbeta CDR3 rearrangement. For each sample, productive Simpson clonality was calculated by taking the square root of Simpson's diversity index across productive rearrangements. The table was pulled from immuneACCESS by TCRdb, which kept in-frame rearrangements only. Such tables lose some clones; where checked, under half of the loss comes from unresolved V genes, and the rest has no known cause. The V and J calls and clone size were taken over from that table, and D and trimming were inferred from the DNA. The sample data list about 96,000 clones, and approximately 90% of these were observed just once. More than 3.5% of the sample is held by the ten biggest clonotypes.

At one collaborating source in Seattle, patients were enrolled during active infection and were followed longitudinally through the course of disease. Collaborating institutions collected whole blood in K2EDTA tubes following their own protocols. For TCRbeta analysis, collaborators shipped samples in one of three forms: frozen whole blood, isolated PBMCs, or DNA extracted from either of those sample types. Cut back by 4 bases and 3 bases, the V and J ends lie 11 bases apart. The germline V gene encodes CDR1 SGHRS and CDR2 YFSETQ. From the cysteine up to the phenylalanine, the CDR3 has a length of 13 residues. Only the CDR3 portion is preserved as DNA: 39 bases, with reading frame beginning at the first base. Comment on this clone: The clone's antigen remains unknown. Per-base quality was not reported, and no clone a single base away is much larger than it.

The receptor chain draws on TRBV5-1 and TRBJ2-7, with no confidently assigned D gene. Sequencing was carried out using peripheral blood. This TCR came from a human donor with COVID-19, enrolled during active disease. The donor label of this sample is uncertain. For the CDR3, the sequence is CASSEYADYEQYF. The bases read TGCGCCAGCAGCGAGTACGCCGACTACGAGCAGTACTTC.